Below, 13 T cell receptor beta chains from the same sample are listed, as sequenced in a study of CD8 T cells in Susac syndrome. Random hexamers served to reverse transcribe roughly 0.5 to 1 ug RNA. TCRdb analysed the immunoSEQ multiplex PCR reads with MiXCR anew, one entry per CDR3 protein. In the table there are around 80,000 distinct CDR3 sequences, 80% to 95% of which are singletons. The sample comprised CD8+ T cells from PBMCs. These receptors all stem from a human donor with Susac syndrome.

V is TRBV12-3 or TRBV12-4 and J is TRBJ1-5; perhaps TRBD1 as D (6 bases). The CDR3 loop spans 14 amino acids. Trimming took off 5 bases at V and 2 bases at J, with 10 bases between the two ends. The CDR3 bases are TGTGCCAGCAGTGGGGGGCCGGGCAATCAGCCCCAGCATTTT. Translated, it gives CASSGGPGNQPQHF.

In this sample, this clonotype turned up once. This rearrangement joins TRBV4-1 to TRBJ2-5; 8 nucleotides align to TRBD2. The CDR3 runs to 18 residues. CDR1 MGHRA and CDR2 YSYEKL come from the germline V gene. The J segment lost 5 bases and the V segment lost 1 base, leaving 15 bases of the junction unmatched. In DNA, the CDR3 is TGCGCCAGCAGCCAAGCGAACCCGGGGTTAGCGGGATCCGAGACCCAGTACTTC. Its translation: CASSQANPGLAGSETQYF.

V gene TRBV12-3 or TRBV12-4 combines with J gene TRBJ2-5, with D possibly TRBD1 on 6 matching bases. V was shortened by 5 bases and J by 2 bases, with 18 bases between the two germline ends. The CDR3 runs to 16 residues. Written as DNA, the CDR3 is TGTGCCAGCAGTCCCCAGCCCCAAGGGGGTCAAGAGACCCAGTACTTC. The encoded protein is CASSPQPQGGQETQYF.

The chain recombines TRBV9 with TRBJ2-7; D is ambiguous. Germline values: CDR1 SGDLS, CDR2 YYNGEE. The CDR3 length is 13 residues. V was clipped by 1 base and J by 4 bases, with 9 bases between them. The CDR3 is CASSVSGDYEQYF. The DNA for the CDR3 is TGTGCCAGCAGCGTATCGGGCGATTACGAGCAGTACTTC.

This sequence joins TRBV28 and TRBJ1-5; 8 bases agree with TRBD1. The germline CDR1 and CDR2 sequences are MDHEN and SYDVKM. The length of the CDR3 is 16 residues. V shed 2 bases and J 1 base; nucleotides not matched to a gene: 4. The CDR3 is CASSLRQGLSNQPQHF. For the CDR3, the DNA is TGTGCCAGCAGTTTAAGACAGGGGTTGAGCAATCAGCCCCAGCATTTT.

This clonotype appeared a single time. The chain links TRBV9 to TRBJ1-2; 10 nucleotides align to TRBD1. The CDR3 is made up of 15 amino acids. V lost 3 bases and J lost 4; bases outside the gene matches: 6. Germline V gene sequence: CDR1 SGDLS, CDR2 YYNGEE. The CDR3 DNA reads TGTGCCAGCAGCGCGACAGGGGGCTCGGGCTATGGCTACACCTTC. Translating it yields CASSATGGSGYGYTF.

The CDR3 DNA reads TGTGCCAGCAGCTTGGGAAAGATCGGGTTACCCTACAATGAGCAGTTCTTC. This codes for CASSLGKIGLPYNEQFF. The rearrangement joins TRBV5-6 to TRBJ2-1, with D uncertain. V was trimmed by 0 bases and J by 2 bases, leaving 15 bases between them. CDR3 length equals 17 residues. Germline values: CDR1 SGHDT, CDR2 YYEEEE.

This clonotype was seen a few times. The chain combines TRBV18 with TRBJ2-5; 8 bases fit TRBD1. Trimming at V came to 3 bases and at J to 0 bases, leaving 0 bases not matched to a gene. Germline V CDR1 and CDR2: KGHSH, LQKENI. The CDR3 has 14 amino acids. CDR3 region: CASSPDRDQETQYF. The CDR3 DNA follows: TGTGCCAGCTCACCGGACAGGGACCAAGAGACCCAGTACTTC.

This chain joins TRBV18 and TRBJ2-4; 10 bases fit TRBD1. The CDR3 is 13 residues long. V shed 2 bases, J shed 8 bases, and the junction held 0 bases outside the gene matches. The germline V gene has CDR1 KGHSH and CDR2 LQKENI. The CDR3 DNA sequence: TGTGCCAGCTCACCAGGACAGGGGGACATTCAGTACTTC. Protein sequence: CASSPGQGDIQYF.

This clonotype has just one count. The genes are TRBV7-2 and TRBJ2-1; 8 bases fit TRBD2. The V segment lost 0 bases and the J segment 3 bases; nucleotides outside the gene matches: 4. In germline, CDR1 is SGHTA, CDR2 FQGNSA. CDR3 length: 16 amino acids. CDR3 sequence (DNA): TGTGCCAGCAGCTTAGCGCGACTAGCGAGCTACAATGAGCAGTTCTTC. It yields the protein CASSLARLASYNEQFF.

The chain has TRBV7-2 and TRBJ1-1; 9 bases map to TRBD1. The CDR3 is 16 amino acids. Germline CDR1 SGHTA, CDR2 FQGNSA. The J segment lost 7 bases and the V segment lost 4 bases, leaving 13 bases of the junction unmatched. CDR3 sequence (DNA): TGTGCCAGCAGCTGGGGGGGTGGGACAGGGACGGATGAAGCTTTCTTT. Its translation is CASSWGGGTGTDEAFF.

This sequence joins TRBV12-3 or TRBV12-4 and TRBJ2-1, with a tentative D call TRBD1 (5 bases). CDR3 length: 15 residues. V lost 1 base and J 4 bases, leaving 11 bases between the germline ends. The DNA of the CDR3 is TGTGCCAGCAGTTTAGGACAGTTATGGTACAATGAGCAGTTCTTC. It encodes CASSLGQLWYNEQFF.

The chain joins TRBV20-1 to TRBJ2-7, with 8 bases lining up with TRBD1. The V segment lost 7 bases and the J segment 3 bases; nucleotides outside the gene matches: 5. The CDR3 is 12 residues long. Per germline, CDR1 DFQATT and CDR2 SNEGSKA (reference sequence). CDR3 loop: CSEQTGDYEQYF. CDR3 in DNA: TGCAGTGAACAGACAGGGGACTACGAGCAGTACTTC.